Below, 27 T cell receptor beta chains from the same sample are listed, as sequenced in a study of blood T cell repertoires in COVID-19. The data were produced by immunoSEQ multiplex PCR, yet TCRdb's version contains in-frame clones alone and is incomplete. Among about 110,000 clones, more than 80% were seen once, and the ten largest hold approximately 1%. Material: peripheral blood. These TCRs come from a human donor in a cohort sampled during active COVID-19.

The chain has TRBV27 and TRBJ2-3; 12 bases line up with TRBD2. CDR3 length: 14 amino acids. Germline V gene sequence: CDR1 MNHEY, CDR2 SMNVEV (reference sequence). V dropped 9 bases and J dropped 0; count of bases not matched to a gene: 1. The CDR3 DNA reads as TGTGCCAGTGGACTAGCGGGGAGCACAGATACGCAGTATTTT. It specifies CASGLAGSTDTQYF.

The CDR3 nucleotides read TGTGCCAGCAGCTTGGCAATAACAGGGGGAGAACCTTACGAGCAGTACTTC. Its translation is CASSLAITGGEPYEQYF. The genes are TRBV5-5 and TRBJ2-7; 8 positions agree with TRBD1. The CDR3 is made up of 17 amino acids. Trimming took 0 bases from V and 4 from J; bases not matched to a gene: 12. Germline V gene data show CDR1 as SGHKS and CDR2 as YYEKEE (reference sequence). The complete variable domain, with remaining parts taken from reference TRBV5-5 and TRBJ2-7, reads DAGVTQSPTHLIKTRGQQVTLRCSPISGHKSVSWYQQVLGQGPQFIFQYYEKEERGRGNFPDRFSARQFPNYSSELNVNALLLGDSALYLCASSLAITGGEPYEQYFGPGTRLTVT.

The chain links TRBV11-2 to TRBJ2-7; 11 bases are a match to TRBD1. Germline-derived CDR1 and CDR2 are SGHAT and FQNNGV. This CDR3 contains 17 residues. V lost 5 bases and J lost 0; bases outside the gene matches: 9. CDR3 nucleotide sequence: TGTGCCAGCAGCCCGGGGACAGGGGGAAGTCACTCCTACGAGCAGTACTTC. Translated: CASSPGTGGSHSYEQYF.

The rearrangement uses TRBV2 and TRBJ2-7, with 9 positions matching TRBD1. The CDR3 totals 14 residues. J was trimmed by 0 bases and V by 9 bases; bases with no gene match: 6. CDR1 and CDR2 from the germline V gene are SNHLY and FYNNEI. In DNA form, the CDR3 reads TGTGCCAGTAAGTGGGACAGGGCCTCCTACGAGCAGTACTTC. It yields the protein CASKWDRASYEQYF.

The J gene is TRBJ1-5, the V gene TRBV6-1; the D is unclear. Germline V gene lookup returns CDR1 MNHNS and CDR2 SASEGT. Trimming left V 0 bases short and J 7 bases short, with 7 bases between. There are 13 residues in the CDR3. The CDR3 nucleotides are TGTGCCAGCAGTGAAGCAACTATGCAGCCCCAGCATTTT. Encoded protein: CASSEATMQPQHF.

The chain uses TRBV19 and TRBJ2-6; D gene uncertain. Germline V CDR1 and CDR2: LNHDA, SQIVND (reference sequence). The V end was cut by 8 bases, the J end by 0 bases, with 5 bases between. The CDR3 spans 13 residues. The CDR3 protein is CASGSSGANVLTF. Here the CDR3 DNA reads TGTGCCAGTGGCAGCTCTGGGGCCAACGTCCTGACTTTC. The whole variable domain, filled in from reference TRBV19 and TRBJ2-6, reads DGGITQSPKYLFRKEGQNVTLSCEQNLNHDAMYWYRQDPGQGLRLIYYSQIVNDFQKGDIAEGYSVSREKKESFPLTVTSAQKNPTAFYLCASGSSGANVLTFGAGSRLTVL.

V is TRBV11-2 and J is TRBJ1-3; 8 bases map to TRBD1. This CDR3 region has 16 residues. The germline V gene encodes CDR1 SGHAT and CDR2 FQNNGV. The V gene end was trimmed by 2 bases and the J gene end by 5 bases; junction bases not matched to a gene: 8. The CDR3 DNA reads TGTGCCAGCAGCTTAACAGGACAGGGCGTCAGAAACACCATATATTTT. It translates to CASSLTGQGVRNTIYF.

This clone was picked up one time. The chain uses TRBV18 and TRBJ1-1; 7 nucleotides agree with TRBD1. Germline values: CDR1 KGHSH, CDR2 LQKENI. The trim removed 6 bases at V and 2 bases at J, leaving 9 bases unmatched. The CDR3 extends over 15 amino acids. CDR3 sequence: CASSSRGTDNTEAFF. In DNA, the CDR3 is TGTGCCAGCTCCTCCCGCGGGACAGACAACACTGAAGCTTTCTTT.

This chain joins TRBV10-3 and TRBJ1-1, with 7 bases fitting TRBD1. The V gene end was trimmed by 2 bases and the J gene end by 11 bases; junction bases not matched to a gene: 8. The CDR3 extends over 13 amino acids. In germline, CDR1 is ENHRY, CDR2 SYGVKD. For the CDR3, the DNA is TGTGCCATCAGTGAGGACAGGGCCAGGCTGGCTTTCTTT. This encodes CAISEDRARLAFF.

The CDR3 here is CASSLVLLAGGPENYEQYF. The CDR3, as DNA: TGTGCCAGCAGCTTAGTACTCCTAGCGGGAGGGCCCGAGAACTACGAGCAGTACTTC. The V and J genes are TRBV7-2 and TRBJ2-7, with 12 bases identical to TRBD2. J was trimmed by 3 bases and V by 1 base; bases with no gene match: 13. Germline lookup yields CDR1 SGHTA and CDR2 FQGNSA. The CDR3 is 19 amino acids.

The chain couples TRBV11-2 to TRBJ2-7, with 7 bases that match TRBD2. The CDR3 runs to 14 residues. V dropped 1 base and J dropped 6; count of bases not matched to a gene: 6. Germline V CDR1 and CDR2: SGHAT, FQNNGV. CDR3 protein: CASSLGRGRAEQYF. The CDR3 coding sequence is TGTGCCAGCAGCTTAGGGCGGGGGAGGGCCGAGCAGTACTTC.

This chain connects TRBV4-1 to TRBJ2-3, with TRBD2 identical over 7 bases. The CDR3 totals 17 residues. Germline CDR1 is MGHRA and CDR2 is YSYEKL. The V gene end was trimmed by 2 bases and the J gene end by 0 bases; junction bases not matched to a gene: 8. The CDR3 DNA reads TGCGCCAGCAGCCAAACACCGGCTAGCGGAAGCACAGATACGCAGTATTTT. It yields the protein CASSQTPASGSTDTQYF.

This chain links TRBV13 with TRBJ1-2; 9 positions agree with TRBD1. The V segment lost 3 bases and the J segment 6 bases; nucleotides outside the gene matches: 2. This CDR3 has 13 residues. Germline CDR1 and CDR2: PRHDT and FYEKMQ (reference sequence). The CDR3 DNA sequence: TGTGCCAGCAGCTTGGGACAGGGTGATGGCTACACCTTC. Translating it yields CASSLGQGDGYTF.

The V call is TRBV4-2, the J call TRBJ2-7; 9 bases agree with TRBD1. The V gene end was trimmed by 0 bases and the J gene end by 2 bases; junction bases not matched to a gene: 11. The CDR3 length is 18 residues. The germline gives CDR1 LGHNA, CDR2 YNFKEQ. The CDR3 reads CASSQDPDRTGVTYEQYF. The CDR3 DNA follows: TGTGCCAGCAGCCAAGACCCGGATAGGACAGGGGTAACCTACGAGCAGTACTTC.

The CDR3 bases are TGTGCCAGCAGCCCGGGACAGGGGTCCACTGAAGCTTTCTTT. It is translated as CASSPGQGSTEAFF. The chain joins TRBV11-3 to TRBJ1-1; TRBD1 matches at 10 bases. This CDR3 contains 14 residues. The ends lost 5 bases at V and 4 bases at J; junction bases unmatched: 4. Germline-derived CDR1 and CDR2 are SGHNT and YENEEA.

This CDR3 reads CATSEDTGVEAFF. The CDR3 DNA is TGTGCCACCAGTGAGGATACAGGGGTTGAAGCTTTCTTT. The chain links TRBV24-1 to TRBJ1-1; 7 nucleotides match TRBD1. The J segment lost 7 bases and the V segment lost 4 bases, leaving 5 bases of the junction unmatched. The CDR3 totals 13 residues. Germline CDR1 KGHDR, CDR2 SFDVKD.

CDR3 residues: CASSLFGGRGYEQYF. In nucleotides, the CDR3 is TGTGCCAGCAGTTTATTTGGCGGGAGGGGCTACGAGCAGTACTTC. The chain recombines TRBV27 with TRBJ2-7; 9 positions agree with TRBD2. This CDR3 comprises 15 residues. Germline assignment: CDR1 MNHEY and CDR2 SMNVEV (reference sequence). The trim removed 1 base at V and 3 bases at J, leaving 4 bases unmatched.

This clone was detected a few times. The J gene is TRBJ1-3, the V gene TRBV18; maybe TRBD1 (5 bases). From germline, CDR1 is KGHSH and CDR2 LQKENI. The CDR3 sequence is 16 residues long. Trimming pared 2 bases from V and 2 bases from J, leaving 13 bases between. CDR3 protein: CASSPMLARAGNTIYF. The CDR3 DNA reads TGTGCCAGCTCACCAATGCTCGCCAGGGCTGGAAACACCATATATTTT.

The gene calls are TRBV7-9 and TRBJ2-7; 11 nucleotides align to TRBD2. Germline V CDR1 and CDR2: SEHNR, FQNEAQ (reference sequence). This CDR3 contains 14 residues. J lost 5 bases, V lost 6 bases, and 6 bases had no gene match. CDR3 DNA: TGTGCCAGCAGTGCCCTAGCGGGAGGCCACGAGCAGTACTTC. Its protein is CASSALAGGHEQYF.

The V gene is TRBV7-3, the J gene TRBJ2-7; TRBD2 agrees at 8 bases. J gave up 3 bases and V 2 bases, and 3 bases lay outside the gene matches. The CDR3 covers 14 residues. CDR1 is SGHTA and CDR2 is FQGTGA in the germline V gene. The CDR3 is CASSLGAGDYEQYF. The CDR3 bases are TGTGCCAGCAGCTTAGGAGCGGGGGACTACGAGCAGTACTTC.

The CDR3 here is CASSRNQGTGGSPLHF. CDR3 coding DNA: TGTGCCAGCAGCCGAAATCAAGGGACAGGGGGATCACCCCTCCACTTT. The rearrangement links TRBV5-5 to TRBJ1-6, with 11 bases matching TRBD1. The CDR3 is 16 residues long. Trimming took 4 bases from V and 10 from J; bases not matched to a gene: 10. CDR1 is SGHKS, CDR2 YYEKEE, per germline (reference sequence). Filled out from reference TRBV5-5 and TRBJ1-6, the complete variable domain reads DAGVTQSPTHLIKTRGQQVTLRCSPISGHKSVSWYQQVLGQGPQFIFQYYEKEERGRGNFPDRFSARQFPNYSSELNVNALLLGDSALYLCASSRNQGTGGSPLHFGNGTRLTVT.

The rearrangement joins TRBV27 to TRBJ2-1; D gene unclear. Germline CDR1 reads MNHEY; CDR2 reads SMNVEV (reference sequence). Deletions cut 3 bases from V and 8 bases from J, with 17 bases between. This CDR3 region has 15 residues. CDR3 sequence reads: CASSLSPPLVHEQFF. CDR3 DNA sequence: TGTGCCAGCAGTTTGTCCCCCCCTTTAGTCCATGAGCAGTTCTTC.

DNA of the CDR3: TGCGCCAGCAGCCAACATTTTGGAGGGAGCGGTGATACGCAGTATTTT. It yields the protein CASSQHFGGSGDTQYF. The chain uses TRBV4-3 and TRBJ2-3; TRBD2 is a possible D gene (6 bases). V was shortened by 2 bases and J by 6 bases, with 18 bases between the two germline ends. The CDR3 has 16 residues. Germline V CDR1 and CDR2: LGHNA, YSLEER.

J is TRBJ2-7 and V is TRBV7-2; D perhaps matches TRBD2 (6 bases). CDR1 is SGHTA, CDR2 FQGNSA, per germline. The V and J ends lost 4 bases and 1 base respectively, with 11 bases between them. This CDR3 is 14 amino acids long. Here the CDR3 reads CASSSGLPSYEQYF. CDR3 DNA sequence: TGTGCCAGCAGCTCGGGACTTCCATCCTACGAGCAGTACTTC. Full variable domain (missing parts from reference TRBV7-2 and TRBJ2-7): GAGVSQSPSNKVTEKGKDVELRCDPISGHTALYWYRQSLGQGLEFLIYFQGNSAPDKSGLPSDRFSAERTGGSVSTLTIQRTQQEDSAVYLCASSSGLPSYEQYFGPGTRLTVT.

This rearrangement joins TRBV21-1 to TRBJ2-4; the DNA was not used to check the table's D call, TRBD2. TRBV21-1 is termed a pseudogene. The CDR3 loop spans 16 amino acids. CDR3 protein: CASSKGAAGAKNIQYF. DNA for the CDR3: TGTGCCAGCAGCAAAGGGGCCGCGGGAGCCAAAAACATTCAGTACTTC.

This chain uses TRBV4-2 with TRBJ1-5, with 12 bases that match TRBD1. The CDR3 is 18 amino acids. The V gene's germline CDR1 is LGHNA and CDR2 YNFKEQ. V shed 0 bases and J 2 bases; nucleotides not matched to a gene: 5. CDR3 amino acids: CASSQDGTGGKGNQPQHF. CDR3 coding DNA: TGTGCCAGCAGCCAAGATGGGACAGGGGGCAAGGGCAATCAGCCCCAGCATTTT.

This chain uses TRBV18 with TRBJ2-6; D is perhaps TRBD1 (5 bases). This CDR3 region has 19 residues. Trimming shortened V by 1 base and J by 2 bases, and 18 bases separated the two germline ends. CDR1 is KGHSH and CDR2 is LQKENI in the germline V gene. CDR3 sequence reads: CASSPQLAGKRPGANVLTF. CDR3 nucleotide sequence: TGTGCCAGCTCACCACAGCTGGCAGGGAAGAGGCCTGGGGCCAACGTCCTGACTTTC.